This TCR beta chain emerged from a study of response to subunit inactivated influenza vaccine. The study, taken as a whole, reports: Authors suggested few new T cells are recruited by each seasonal influenza vaccination.

The CDR3 has 14 residues. Germline V gene sequence: CDR1 SGHDT, CDR2 YYEEEE. The V gene end was trimmed by 2 bases and the J gene end by 9 bases; junction bases not matched to a gene: 8. Concerning this clonotype itself: Its antigen is as yet unknown.

From the RT-PCR reads, TCRdb called clonotypes with MiXCR, one entry per CDR3 protein. The table has about 700,000 distinct CDR3 sequences, 14% seen once. J is TRBJ2-3 and V is TRBV5-6; 8 bases map to TRBD1. The sequences come from PBMCs from blood, collected about 14 days before vaccination. The clonotype comes from a man in his fifties or sixties who received an inactivated influenza vaccine. In nucleotides, the CDR3 is TGTGCCAGCAGCTTACCTCATGACAGGGGCACGCAGTATTTT. It is translated as CASSLPHDRGTQYF. The variable domain in full, completed from reference TRBV5-6 and TRBJ2-3, reads DAGVTQSPTHLIKTRGQQVTLRCSPKSGHDTVSWYQQALGQGPQFIFQYYEEEERQRGNFPDRFSGHQFPNYSSELNVNALLLGDSALYLCASSLPHDRGTQYFGPGTRLTVL.